The 18 T cell receptor beta chains reported below all come from one sample, sequenced in a study of T cells in Graves' hyperthyroidism and ophthalmopathy. RNA transcripts were the template for amplifying TCR beta CDR3 regions. The HTBI primer set served for first-round RT-PCR of the TCR CDR3. TCRdb used MiXCR to reprocess the multiplex PCR reads, holding one entry per CDR3 protein. Of about 210,000 distinct CDR3 sequences in the sample, about 15% were seen once. The source material was blood. The receptors here all came from a man in his fifties or sixties with Graves' hyperthyroidism.

This clonotype was counted many times. The chain recombines TRBV3-1 with TRBJ1-5; D gene ambiguous. Germline CDR1 is LGHDT and CDR2 is YNNKEL (reference sequence). Trimming stripped 4 bases from V and 0 bases from J, with 7 bases between. This CDR3 contains 14 residues. The CDR3, as DNA: TGTGCCAGCAGCCCCGCGTATAGCAATCAGCCCCAGCATTTT. This gives the protein CASSPAYSNQPQHF.

This clonotype has just a few counts. This chain joins TRBV7-8 and TRBJ1-5; D may be TRBD1 (6 bases). From germline, CDR1 is SGHVS and CDR2 FQNEAQ. There are 14 residues in the CDR3. The V gene lost 3 bases and the J gene lost 2 bases, with 8 bases spanning the gap. CDR3 amino acids: CASSLGAGNQPQHF. The DNA of the CDR3 is TGTGCCAGCAGCTTGGGGGCCGGCAATCAGCCCCAGCATTTT.

This clonotype came up many times. The chain joins TRBV20-1 to TRBJ2-7, with 14 bases aligning to TRBD2. Germline CDR1 and CDR2: DFQATT and SNEGSKA (reference sequence). V lost 4 bases to trimming and J lost 6 bases; unmatched junction nucleotides: 8. The CDR3 spans 15 residues. CDR3 residues: CSAKRGLAGASEQYF. CDR3 sequence (DNA): TGCAGTGCTAAAAGGGGACTAGCGGGAGCTTCCGAGCAGTACTTC.

This clonotype was counted ten times or more. This chain links TRBV7-3 with TRBJ2-3; 11 bases match TRBD2. Losses at the gene ends were 5 bases for V and 0 bases for J; bases not matched to a gene: 1. The CDR3 length is 15 residues. The germline V gene encodes CDR1 SGHTA and CDR2 FQGTGA. The CDR3 coding sequence is TGTGCCAGCAGCCGGACTAGCGGGAGCACAGATACGCAGTATTTT. Translation: CASSRTSGSTDTQYF.

This clonotype was detected many times. The chain links TRBV18 to TRBJ2-5; D is perhaps TRBD2 (5 bases). CDR1 KGHSH and CDR2 LQKENI come from the germline V gene. This CDR3 is 13 amino acids long. V lost 3 bases, J lost 5 bases, and 10 bases lay in between. For the CDR3, the DNA is TGTGCCAGCTCACCGGACTCATGGGAGACCCAGTACTTC. Protein: CASSPDSWETQYF.

The V gene is TRBV12-3 or TRBV12-4, the J gene TRBJ1-1; no definite D call. There are 15 residues in the CDR3. Trimming shortened V by 6 bases and J by 5 bases, and 19 bases separated the two germline ends. Written as DNA, the CDR3 is TGTGCCAGCAGCCCTGCGCGAGCGCGGTTGACTGAAGCTTTCTTT. It yields the protein CASSPARARLTEAFF.

This chain connects TRBV7-9 to TRBJ2-7; D remains ambiguous. Germline V gene sequence: CDR1 SEHNR, CDR2 FQNEAQ (reference sequence). This CDR3 spans 16 amino acids. Trimming left V 3 bases short and J 0 bases short, with 15 bases between. This chain's CDR3 is CASSFGPGSSSYEQYF. The CDR3 nucleotides are TGTGCCAGCAGCTTTGGCCCGGGTTCCAGCTCCTACGAGCAGTACTTC.

J is TRBJ2-3 and V is TRBV4-1; 9 bases fit TRBD1. The CDR3 totals 20 residues. The germline V gene encodes CDR1 MGHRA and CDR2 YSYEKL. With 1 base clipped from V and 4 bases from J, the junction kept 18 bases outside the gene matches. The CDR3 DNA sequence: TGCGCCAGCAGCCAAGCGACTATGGCGAGTTGGACAGGGGCGGCAGATACGCAGTATTTT. Translated: CASSQATMASWTGAADTQYF.

This clonotype came up many times. The V call is TRBV10-1, the J call TRBJ2-3; D call uncertain. The CDR3 consists of 13 residues. V lost 0 bases and J 0 bases, leaving 1 base between the germline ends. Germline CDR1 WNHNN, CDR2 SYGVQD (reference sequence). Written as DNA, the CDR3 is TGCGCCAGCAGTGAGTCCAGCACAGATACGCAGTATTTT. This codes for CASSESSTDTQYF.

Concerning this clonotype itself: One base away lies a much larger clone, so this may be a sequencing read error. The V gene is TRBV5-8, the J gene TRBJ2-1; TRBD2 matches at 7 bases. This CDR3 contains 16 residues. The V gene's germline CDR1 is SGHTS and CDR2 YDEGEE. CDR3 amino acids: CASGLDAGVLYNEQFF. CDR3 nucleotides: TGTGCCAGCGGCTTGGATGCGGGAGTACTTTACAATGAGCAGTTCTTC.

This clonotype has only a few counts. The chain joins TRBV30 to TRBJ2-1; 14 bases align to TRBD2. This CDR3 is 17 amino acids long. CDR1 is GTSNPN, CDR2 SVGIG, per germline (reference sequence). Germline trimming cut 4 bases from V and 2 bases from J; bases unmatched to any gene: 7. CDR3 in DNA: TGTGCCTGGACCGGGACTAGCGGGAGAGCCCCCTACAATGAGCAGTTCTTC. Its protein product is CAWTGTSGRAPYNEQFF.

The chain is built from TRBV18 and TRBJ2-7; no firm D call. The germline V and J ends were trimmed by 2 bases and 4 bases, with 15 bases remaining between them. The CDR3 length is 15 residues. The germline V gene encodes CDR1 KGHSH and CDR2 LQKENI. CDR3 in amino acids: CASSPRQQNFYEQYF. In nucleotides, the CDR3 is TGTGCCAGCTCACCAAGGCAACAGAACTTTTACGAGCAGTACTTC. Variable domain in full (rest from reference TRBV18 and TRBJ2-7): NAGVMQNPRHLVRRRGQEARLRCSPMKGHSHVYWYRQLPEEGLKFMVYLQKENIIDESGMPKERFSAEFPKEGPSILRIQQVVRGDSAAYFCASSPRQQNFYEQYFGPGTRLTVT.

This chain joins TRBV29-1 and TRBJ1-2; 7 bases fit TRBD1. The CDR3 runs to 13 residues. Germline-derived CDR1 and CDR2 are SQVTM and ANQGSEA. V shed 0 bases, J shed 5 bases, and the junction held 3 bases outside the gene matches. CDR3 sequence: CSVEDQGGYGYTF. CDR3 in DNA: TGCAGCGTTGAAGATCAGGGGGGGTATGGCTACACCTTC.

The rearrangement joins TRBV6-5 to TRBJ1-5, with TRBD1 identical over 7 bases. Trimming took 4 bases from V and 5 from J; bases not matched to a gene: 20. Germline values: CDR1 MNHEY, CDR2 SVGAGI. The CDR3 is 19 residues long. The CDR3 is CASSFDSSSADRVYQPQHF. The CDR3 nucleotides are TGTGCCAGCAGTTTTGATTCCTCCTCCGCCGACAGGGTATATCAGCCCCAGCATTTT.

This clonotype was counted only a few times. The chain employs TRBV5-6 and TRBJ2-3; weak D call: TRBD2 (6 bases). There are 17 residues in the CDR3. The V gene lost 7 bases and the J gene lost 2 bases, with 23 bases spanning the gap. Germline CDR1 SGHDT, CDR2 YYEEEE. This chain's CDR3 is CASALFRDSKSTDTQYF. CDR3 bases: TGTGCCAGCGCTCTTTTCCGGGACTCTAAATCCACAGATACGCAGTATTTT.

This clonotype was observed at least ten times. This chain joins TRBV2 and TRBJ2-1; unclear D gene. The CDR3 is 15 amino acids. Germline V gene lookup returns CDR1 SNHLY and CDR2 FYNNEI. The V end lost 1 base, the J end lost 0 bases, and 7 bases lay between the germline ends. The CDR3 DNA reads TGTGCCAGCAGTGAAGGGACGGACTCCTACAATGAGCAGTTCTTC. As protein: CASSEGTDSYNEQFF.

The sample holds many counts of this clonotype. The chain uses TRBV2 and TRBJ1-1; D gene uncertain. The CDR3 has 13 residues. Germline V gives CDR1 SNHLY, CDR2 FYNNEI. V was pared by 10 bases and J by 3 bases, with 15 bases between. This CDR3 reads CANSLAGYTEAFF. CDR3 bases: TGTGCCAACTCCCTTGCAGGATACACTGAAGCTTTCTTT.

There are a few counts of this clonotype. The chain employs TRBV5-1 and TRBJ2-1, with D possibly being TRBD1 (6 bases). Per germline, CDR1 SGHRS and CDR2 YFSETQ. CDR3 length equals 14 residues. V was clipped by 6 bases and J by 9 bases, with 19 bases between them. As DNA, the CDR3 is TGCGCCAGCAACCGGGACGCCCTAGGGGGTGAGCAGTTCTTC. Translating it yields CASNRDALGGEQFF.